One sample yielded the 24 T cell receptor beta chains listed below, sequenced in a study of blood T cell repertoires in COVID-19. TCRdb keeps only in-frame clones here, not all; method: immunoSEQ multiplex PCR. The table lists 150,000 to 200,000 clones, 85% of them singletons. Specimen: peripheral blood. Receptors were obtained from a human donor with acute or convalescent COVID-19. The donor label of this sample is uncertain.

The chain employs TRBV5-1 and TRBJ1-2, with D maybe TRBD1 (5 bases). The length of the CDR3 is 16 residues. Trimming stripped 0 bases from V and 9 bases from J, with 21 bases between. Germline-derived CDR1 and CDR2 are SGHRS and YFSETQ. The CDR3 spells CASSLAQTTGAGSYTF. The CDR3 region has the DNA TGCGCCAGCAGCTTGGCCCAAACAACTGGGGCAGGGAGCTACACCTTC.

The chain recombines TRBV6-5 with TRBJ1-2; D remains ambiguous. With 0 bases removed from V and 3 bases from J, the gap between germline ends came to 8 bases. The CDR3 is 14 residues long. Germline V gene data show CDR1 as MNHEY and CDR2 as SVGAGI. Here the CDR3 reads CASSYSREDYGYTF. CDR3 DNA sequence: TGTGCCAGCAGTTACTCAAGGGAGGACTATGGCTACACCTTC.

Here the CDR3 DNA reads TGTGCCAGCATACTAGCGGGGGGTTTCGACACCGGGGAGCTGTTTTTT. This encodes CASILAGGFDTGELFF. The chain uses TRBV7-2 and TRBJ2-2, with 12 nucleotides matching TRBD2. The CDR3 sequence is 16 residues long. From germline, CDR1 is SGHTA and CDR2 FQGNSA. The trim removed 7 bases at V and 3 bases at J, leaving 6 bases unmatched.

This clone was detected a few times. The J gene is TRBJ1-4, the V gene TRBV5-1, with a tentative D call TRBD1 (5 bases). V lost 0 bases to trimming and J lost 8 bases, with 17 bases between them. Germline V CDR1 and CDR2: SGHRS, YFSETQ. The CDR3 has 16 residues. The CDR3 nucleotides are TGCGCCAGCAGCTTGGATTCAGGGACGGCGGGGGAAAAACTGTTTTTT. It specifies CASSLDSGTAGEKLFF.

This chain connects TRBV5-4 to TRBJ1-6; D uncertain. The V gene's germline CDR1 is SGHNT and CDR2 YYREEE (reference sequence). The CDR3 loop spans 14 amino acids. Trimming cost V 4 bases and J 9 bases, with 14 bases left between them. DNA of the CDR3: TGTGCCAGCAGCCAAGAGGGAGGCATTTCACCCCTCCACTTT. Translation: CASSQEGGISPLHF.

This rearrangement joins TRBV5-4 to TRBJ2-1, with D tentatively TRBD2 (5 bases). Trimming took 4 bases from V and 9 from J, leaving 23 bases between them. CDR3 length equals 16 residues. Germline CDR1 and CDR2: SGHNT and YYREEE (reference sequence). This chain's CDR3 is CASSPPWTQLRGEQFF. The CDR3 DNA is TGTGCCAGCAGCCCGCCTTGGACGCAACTACGGGGTGAGCAGTTCTTC.

This CDR3 reads CAWSVSRGIAGNTIYF. The CDR3 DNA sequence: TGTGCCTGGAGTGTAAGTCGAGGAATTGCTGGAAACACCATATATTTT. The chain carries TRBV30 and TRBJ1-3; D remains unclear. This CDR3 region has 16 residues. V was clipped by 0 bases and J by 2 bases, with 14 bases between them. Germline CDR1 GTSNPN, CDR2 SVGIG (reference sequence).

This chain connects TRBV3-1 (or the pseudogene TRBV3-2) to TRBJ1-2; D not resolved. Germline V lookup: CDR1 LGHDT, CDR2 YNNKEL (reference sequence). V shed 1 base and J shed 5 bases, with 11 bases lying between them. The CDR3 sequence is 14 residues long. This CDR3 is CASSQGPYSYGYTF. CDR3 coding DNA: TGTGCCAGCAGCCAAGGACCCTACAGTTATGGCTACACCTTC.

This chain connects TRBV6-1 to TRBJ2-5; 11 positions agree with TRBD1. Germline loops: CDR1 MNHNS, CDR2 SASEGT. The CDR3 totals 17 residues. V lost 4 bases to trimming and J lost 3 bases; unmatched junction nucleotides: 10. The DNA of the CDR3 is TGTGCCAGCAGTGCAAGGACAGGGGGCTTAAGAGAAGAGACCCAGTACTTC. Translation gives CASSARTGGLREETQYF.

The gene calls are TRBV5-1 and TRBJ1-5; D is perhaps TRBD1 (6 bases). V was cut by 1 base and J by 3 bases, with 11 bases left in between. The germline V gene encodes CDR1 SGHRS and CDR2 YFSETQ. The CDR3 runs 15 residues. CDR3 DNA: TGCGCCAGCAGCTTGACAGGGTCCAACAATCAGCCCCAGCATTTT. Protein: CASSLTGSNNQPQHF.

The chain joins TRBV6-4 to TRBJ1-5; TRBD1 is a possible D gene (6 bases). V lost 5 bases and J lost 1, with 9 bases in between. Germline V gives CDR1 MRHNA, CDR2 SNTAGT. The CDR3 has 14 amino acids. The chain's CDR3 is CASSPGGSNQPQHF. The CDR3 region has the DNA TGTGCCAGCAGTCCTGGGGGCAGCAATCAGCCCCAGCATTTT.

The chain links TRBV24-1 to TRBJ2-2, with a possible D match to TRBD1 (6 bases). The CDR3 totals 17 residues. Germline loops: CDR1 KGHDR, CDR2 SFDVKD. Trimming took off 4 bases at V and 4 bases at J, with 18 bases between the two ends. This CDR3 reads CATSDPRRQDSTGELFF. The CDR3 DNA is TGTGCCACCAGTGACCCGCGGCGACAGGACTCCACCGGGGAGCTGTTTTTT.

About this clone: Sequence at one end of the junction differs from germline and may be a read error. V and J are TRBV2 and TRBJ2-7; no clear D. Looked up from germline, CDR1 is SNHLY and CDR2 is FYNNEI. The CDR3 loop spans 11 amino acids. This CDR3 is CASSEAVLLLF. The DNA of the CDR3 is TGTGCCAGCAGTGAAGCAGTCTTACTACTTTTC.

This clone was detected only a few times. CDR3 residues: CASSVVLGEKLFF. The CDR3 DNA follows: TGTGCCAGCAGTGTCGTGCTAGGTGAAAAACTGTTTTTT. V gene TRBV6-4 combines with J gene TRBJ1-4; no definite D call. The CDR3 is made up of 13 amino acids. Germline V gene lookup returns CDR1 MRHNA and CDR2 SNTAGT. The V end was cut by 4 bases, the J end by 7 bases, with 10 bases between.

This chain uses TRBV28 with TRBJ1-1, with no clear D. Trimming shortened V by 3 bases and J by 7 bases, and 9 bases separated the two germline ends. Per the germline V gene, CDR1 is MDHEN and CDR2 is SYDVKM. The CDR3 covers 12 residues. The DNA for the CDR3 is TGTGCCAGCAGTTTGGAACGGGTTGAAGCTTTCTTT. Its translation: CASSLERVEAFF. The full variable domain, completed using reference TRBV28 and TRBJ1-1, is DVKVTQSSRYLVKRTGEKVFLECVQDMDHENMFWYRQDPGLGLRLIYFSYDVKMKEKGDIPEGYSVSREKKERFSLILESASTNQTSMYLCASSLERVEAFFGQGTRLTVV.

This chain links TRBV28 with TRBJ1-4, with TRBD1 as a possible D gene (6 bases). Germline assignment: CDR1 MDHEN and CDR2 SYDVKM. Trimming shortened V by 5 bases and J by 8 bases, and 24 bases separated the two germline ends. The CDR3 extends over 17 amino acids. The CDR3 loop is CASSPPGRGGVQEKLFF. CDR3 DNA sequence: TGTGCCAGCAGTCCCCCCGGGAGGGGGGGCGTTCAAGAAAAACTGTTTTTT.

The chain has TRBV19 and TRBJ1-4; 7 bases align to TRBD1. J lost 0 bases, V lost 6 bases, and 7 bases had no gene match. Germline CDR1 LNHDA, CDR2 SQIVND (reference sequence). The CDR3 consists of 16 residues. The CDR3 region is CASRDRSIATNEKLFF. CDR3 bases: TGTGCCAGTAGGGACAGGTCCATTGCAACTAATGAAAAACTGTTTTTT.

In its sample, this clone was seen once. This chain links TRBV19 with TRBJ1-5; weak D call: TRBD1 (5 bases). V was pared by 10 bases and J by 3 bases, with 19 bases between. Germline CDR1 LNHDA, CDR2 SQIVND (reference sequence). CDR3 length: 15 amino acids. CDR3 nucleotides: TGTGCCACTATGGGGGAGGGAAGAACCAATCAGCCCCAGCATTTT. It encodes CATMGEGRTNQPQHF.

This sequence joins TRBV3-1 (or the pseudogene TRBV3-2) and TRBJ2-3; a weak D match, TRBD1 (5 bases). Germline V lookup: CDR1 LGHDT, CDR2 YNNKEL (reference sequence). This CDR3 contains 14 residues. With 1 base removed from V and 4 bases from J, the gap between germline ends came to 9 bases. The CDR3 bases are TGTGCCAGCAGCCAAGGCAGGGTGCCAGATACGCAGTATTTT. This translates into CASSQGRVPDTQYF.

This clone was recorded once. CDR3 protein: CASSLMTGDQPQHF. The CDR3 nucleotides read TGCGCCAGCAGCTTGATGACAGGGGATCAGCCCCAGCATTTT. The V gene is TRBV5-1, the J gene TRBJ1-5; 8 bases map to TRBD1. Germline V gene data show CDR1 as SGHRS and CDR2 as YFSETQ. J lost 5 bases, V lost 1 base, and 2 bases had no gene match. This CDR3 region has 14 residues.

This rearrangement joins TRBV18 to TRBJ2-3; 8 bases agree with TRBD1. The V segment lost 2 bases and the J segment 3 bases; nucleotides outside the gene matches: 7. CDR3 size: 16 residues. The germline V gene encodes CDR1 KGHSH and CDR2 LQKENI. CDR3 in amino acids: CASSPRAQGATDTQYF. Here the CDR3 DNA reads TGTGCCAGCTCACCAAGGGCCCAGGGGGCGACAGATACGCAGTATTTT.

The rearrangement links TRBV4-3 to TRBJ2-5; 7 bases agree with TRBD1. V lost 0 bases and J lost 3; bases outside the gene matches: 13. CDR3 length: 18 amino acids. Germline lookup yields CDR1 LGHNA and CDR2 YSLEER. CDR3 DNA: TGCGCCAGCAGCCAAGATCTGGGTCCGGGGACAGAAAAAGAGACCCAGTACTTC. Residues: CASSQDLGPGTEKETQYF.

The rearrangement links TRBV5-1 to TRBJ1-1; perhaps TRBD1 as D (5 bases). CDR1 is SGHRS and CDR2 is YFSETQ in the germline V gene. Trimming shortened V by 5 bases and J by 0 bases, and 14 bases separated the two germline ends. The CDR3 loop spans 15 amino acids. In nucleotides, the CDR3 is TGCGCCAGCAGACCAACCGGAGGGGTGAACACTGAAGCTTTCTTT. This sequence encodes CASRPTGGVNTEAFF.

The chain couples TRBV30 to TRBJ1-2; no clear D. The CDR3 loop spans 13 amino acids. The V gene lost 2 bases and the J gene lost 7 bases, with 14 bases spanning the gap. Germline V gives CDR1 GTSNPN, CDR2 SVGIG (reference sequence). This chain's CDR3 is CAWSPLVVAGYTF. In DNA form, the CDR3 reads TGTGCCTGGAGTCCCCTGGTCGTGGCTGGCTACACCTTC.